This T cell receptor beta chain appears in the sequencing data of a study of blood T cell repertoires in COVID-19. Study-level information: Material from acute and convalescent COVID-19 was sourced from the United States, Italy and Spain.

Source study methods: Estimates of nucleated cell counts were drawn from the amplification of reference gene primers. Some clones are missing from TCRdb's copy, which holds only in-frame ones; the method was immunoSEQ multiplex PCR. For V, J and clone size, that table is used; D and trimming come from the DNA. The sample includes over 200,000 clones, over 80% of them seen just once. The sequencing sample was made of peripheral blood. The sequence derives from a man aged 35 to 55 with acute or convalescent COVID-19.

The CDR3 protein is CASSLRGTADYEQYF. CDR3 DNA: TGTGCCAGCAGCCTACGCGGGACGGCAGACTACGAGCAGTACTTC. V and J are TRBV3-1 (or the pseudogene TRBV3-2) and TRBJ2-7; D might be TRBD2 (6 bases). Per germline, CDR1 LGHDT and CDR2 YNNKEL (reference sequence). The length of the CDR3 is 15 residues. The V end lost 4 bases, the J end lost 3 bases, and 16 bases lay between the germline ends.